This T cell receptor (beta chain) was found in a study of blood T cell repertoires in COVID-19. At the level of the study: Sites in the United States, Italy and Spain provided acute and convalescent COVID-19 samples. From T cells, B-cell-depleted T cells, or PBMCs came the material, which was cDNA or gDNA.

The protocol was immunoSEQ multiplex PCR, while the TCRdb copy is restricted to in-frame clones and leaves out a portion. The table lists hundreds of thousands of clones, around 87% of them singletons. The Seattle site enrolled patients during active infection and followed them longitudinally. The TCR originated in a woman in her sixties or seventies with COVID-19, enrolled during active disease. Sample: peripheral blood.

The CDR3 region has the DNA TGTGCCAGCAGCGTAGGGGGACAGGATCCCTACGAGCAGTACTTC. It translates to CASSVGGQDPYEQYF. V is TRBV9 and J is TRBJ2-7, with TRBD1 matching 8 bases. This CDR3 is built from 15 residues. Trimming took 0 bases from V and 2 from J; bases not matched to a gene: 4. Germline V gene data show CDR1 as SGDLS and CDR2 as YYNGEE.